This is a list of T cell receptor beta chains from one sample in a study of blood T cell repertoires in COVID-19. The protocol was immunoSEQ multiplex PCR, while the TCRdb copy is restricted to in-frame clones and leaves out a portion. Among a few hundred thousand clones listed, around 86% were seen once. The material sequenced was peripheral blood. The receptor set was obtained from a man in his 60s with acute or convalescent COVID-19. CDR3s leave out the opening cysteine and the closing phenylalanine or tryptophan. D genes are given only for firm matches.

D gene: .
V gene: TRBV4-1
CDR3 protein: ASAPLNQGFLIEAF

D gene: TRBD1
V gene: TRBV6-2/TRBV6-3
CDR3 protein: ASSYVGGRGPLTGQF

D gene: TRBD1
V gene: TRBV11-2
CDR3 protein: ASSRHPGQLNTEAF

D gene: .
V gene: TRBV19
CDR3 protein: ASTFGPLGHTEAF

D gene: .
V gene: TRBV27
CDR3 protein: ASSWALAGQPQH

D gene: .
V gene: TRBV19
CDR3 protein: ASSIRGQPQH

D gene: TRBD2
V gene: TRBV11-3
CDR3 protein: ASRRGLEGEQF

D gene: TRBD2
V gene: TRBV4-1
CDR3 protein: ASRTGLAGHQETQY

D gene: .
V gene: TRBV16
CDR3 protein: ASSQSPPSQPQH

D gene: TRBD1
V gene: TRBV7-2
CDR3 protein: ASSLDGTAKNIQY

D gene: .
V gene: TRBV5-4
CDR3 protein: ASSLGTAQETQY

D gene: TRBD1
V gene: TRBV5-4
CDR3 protein: ASGQASYEQY

D gene: .
V gene: TRBV12-1
CDR3 protein: ASSSLAGGGQETQY

D gene: TRBD1
V gene: TRBV2
CDR3 protein: ASTPDRARYSNQPQH

D gene: TRBD1
V gene: TRBV18
CDR3 protein: ASSPGQIGYEQY

D gene: .
V gene: TRBV5-1
CDR3 protein: ASSLDRGNYGYT

D gene: .
V gene: TRBV28
CDR3 protein: ASSLWGVASGNTIY

D gene: .
V gene: TRBV9
CDR3 protein: ASSVDQKLYGYT

D gene: TRBD1
V gene: TRBV11-3
CDR3 protein: ASSLRSGTENIQY

D gene: .
V gene: TRBV10-3
CDR3 protein: AIRDTANTGELF

D gene: .
V gene: TRBV7-8
CDR3 protein: ASSLSGGYEQY

D gene: .
V gene: TRBV5-5
CDR3 protein: ASNSLGQNLYFSSYEQY

D gene: .
V gene: TRBV4-3
CDR3 protein: ASSPHEGATNEKLF

D gene: .
V gene: TRBV9
CDR3 protein: ASSEGPGEQETQY

D gene: TRBD1
V gene: TRBV7-2
CDR3 protein: ASSPGWGQSNQPQH

D gene: .
V gene: TRBV6-1
CDR3 protein: ASSEGHGVSNDEQY

D gene: TRBD1
V gene: TRBV15
CDR3 protein: ATKLAQGVIGEQY

D gene: TRBD2
V gene: TRBV10-3
CDR3 protein: AISPGTSGVNEQY

D gene: TRBD1
V gene: TRBV6-6
CDR3 protein: ASSYSGQGGSAPLH

D gene: .
V gene: TRBV9
CDR3 protein: ASSASESLRYNEQF

D gene: TRBD1
V gene: TRBV6-4
CDR3 protein: ASSDSTGVQVGYT

D gene: .
V gene: TRBV2
CDR3 protein: ASSGDSYGYT

D gene: .
V gene: TRBV6-5
CDR3 protein: AGGTTPGGEQF